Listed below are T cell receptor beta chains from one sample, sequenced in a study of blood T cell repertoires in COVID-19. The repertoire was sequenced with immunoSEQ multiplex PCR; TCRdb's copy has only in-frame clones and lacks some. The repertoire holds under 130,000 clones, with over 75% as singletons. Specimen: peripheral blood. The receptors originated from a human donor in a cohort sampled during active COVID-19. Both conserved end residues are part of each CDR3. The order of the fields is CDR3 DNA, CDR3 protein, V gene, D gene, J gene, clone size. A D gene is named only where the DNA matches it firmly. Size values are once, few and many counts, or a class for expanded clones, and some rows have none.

CDR3nt: TGCGCCAGCAGCTTGGATCAGGGTAGGGAAAAACTGTTTTTT; CDR3aa: CASSLDQGREKLFF; v_gene: TRBV5-1; d_gene: NA; j_gene: TRBJ1-4; abundance: NA
CDR3nt: TGTGCCAGCAGCGTTGGGGGCTCAACTAATGAAAAACTGTTTTTT; CDR3aa: CASSVGGSTNEKLFF; v_gene: TRBV9; d_gene: NA; j_gene: TRBJ1-4; abundance: NA
CDR3nt: TGTGCCAGCAGCGCAGAACTCGGGACAGGGGCCTACACAGATACGCAGTATTTT; CDR3aa: CASSAELGTGAYTDTQYF; v_gene: TRBV7-6; d_gene: TRBD1; j_gene: TRBJ2-3; abundance: NA
CDR3nt: TGTGCCAGCACCGGGACAGGGGATGGCTACACCTTC; CDR3aa: CASTGTGDGYTF; v_gene: TRBV2; d_gene: TRBD1; j_gene: TRBJ1-2; abundance: NA
CDR3nt: TGTGCCAGCAGCTTAGGGGGGGATTTTAGCACAGATACGCAGTATTTT; CDR3aa: CASSLGGDFSTDTQYF; v_gene: TRBV7-8; d_gene: NA; j_gene: TRBJ2-3; abundance: NA
CDR3nt: TGTGCCAGCAGCTCTAGGACAGGAAGCACAGATACGCAGTATTTT; CDR3aa: CASSSRTGSTDTQYF; v_gene: TRBV5-6; d_gene: TRBD1; j_gene: TRBJ2-3; abundance: once
CDR3nt: TGTGCCAGCAGCTTAGGATTCGGGACAGATACGCAGTATTTT; CDR3aa: CASSLGFGTDTQYF; v_gene: TRBV5-6; d_gene: NA; j_gene: TRBJ2-3; abundance: NA
CDR3nt: TGTGCCAGCAGCTTGGGACTAGCGGGGGGGCCGGACACCGGGGAGCTGTTTTTT; CDR3aa: CASSLGLAGGPDTGELFF; v_gene: TRBV11-3; d_gene: TRBD2; j_gene: TRBJ2-2; abundance: once
CDR3nt: TGTGCCACCAGTGATTTTGAGGGCTCACCCCTCCACTTT; CDR3aa: CATSDFEGSPLHF; v_gene: TRBV24-1; d_gene: NA; j_gene: TRBJ1-6; abundance: NA
CDR3nt: TGTGCCAGCAGTTTCAGCGGGAGCTCCTACAATGAGCAGTTCTTC; CDR3aa: CASSFSGSSYNEQFF; v_gene: TRBV28; d_gene: TRBD2; j_gene: TRBJ2-1; abundance: NA
CDR3nt: TGTGCCAGCAGCTTAGCCCCCACTTTGACTACCGGAAGATACAATGAGCAGTTCTTC; CDR3aa: CASSLAPTLTTGRYNEQFF; v_gene: TRBV11-2; d_gene: NA; j_gene: TRBJ2-1; abundance: NA
CDR3nt: TGTGCCAGCTCACGGACAGGGTTTGAGGCCAACGTCCTGACTTTC; CDR3aa: CASSRTGFEANVLTF; v_gene: TRBV18; d_gene: TRBD1; j_gene: TRBJ2-6; abundance: NA
CDR3nt: TGTGCCAGCAGCCAAGACCACAGGGTCTCACCCCTCCACTTT; CDR3aa: CASSQDHRVSPLHF; v_gene: TRBV14; d_gene: NA; j_gene: TRBJ1-6; abundance: NA
CDR3nt: TGTGCCAGCAGTTTTCAGGGGCCCTACGAGCAGTACTTC; CDR3aa: CASSFQGPYEQYF; v_gene: TRBV27; d_gene: NA; j_gene: TRBJ2-7; abundance: NA
CDR3nt: TGTGCCAGCAGTTACTCGGGGGGGGTTGATACAGATACGCAGTATTTT; CDR3aa: CASSYSGGVDTDTQYF; v_gene: TRBV6-2/TRBV6-3; d_gene: TRBD2; j_gene: TRBJ2-3; abundance: NA
CDR3nt: TGTGCCAGCAGTTTAGGGGGAGGCTACGAGCAGTACTTC; CDR3aa: CASSLGGGYEQYF; v_gene: TRBV12-3/TRBV12-4; d_gene: NA; j_gene: TRBJ2-7; abundance: NA
CDR3nt: TGCAGTGCTAGTCGTCTAGCGGGAGCAACAGATACGCAGTATTTT; CDR3aa: CSASRLAGATDTQYF; v_gene: TRBV20-1; d_gene: TRBD2; j_gene: TRBJ2-3; abundance: NA
CDR3nt: TGTGCCATGGGGGGGACGGGGCGGTACAATGAGCAGTTCTTC; CDR3aa: CAMGGTGRYNEQFF; v_gene: TRBV19; d_gene: TRBD2; j_gene: TRBJ2-1; abundance: once
CDR3nt: TGTGCCAGCAGCCAACAGGGTTTGGATACGCAGTATTTT; CDR3aa: CASSQQGLDTQYF; v_gene: TRBV5-6; d_gene: NA; j_gene: TRBJ2-3; abundance: NA
CDR3nt: TGTGCCAGCAGTGAATATAAGGCTAGCGCATACGAGCAGTACTTC; CDR3aa: CASSEYKASAYEQYF; v_gene: TRBV25-1; d_gene: NA; j_gene: TRBJ2-7; abundance: NA